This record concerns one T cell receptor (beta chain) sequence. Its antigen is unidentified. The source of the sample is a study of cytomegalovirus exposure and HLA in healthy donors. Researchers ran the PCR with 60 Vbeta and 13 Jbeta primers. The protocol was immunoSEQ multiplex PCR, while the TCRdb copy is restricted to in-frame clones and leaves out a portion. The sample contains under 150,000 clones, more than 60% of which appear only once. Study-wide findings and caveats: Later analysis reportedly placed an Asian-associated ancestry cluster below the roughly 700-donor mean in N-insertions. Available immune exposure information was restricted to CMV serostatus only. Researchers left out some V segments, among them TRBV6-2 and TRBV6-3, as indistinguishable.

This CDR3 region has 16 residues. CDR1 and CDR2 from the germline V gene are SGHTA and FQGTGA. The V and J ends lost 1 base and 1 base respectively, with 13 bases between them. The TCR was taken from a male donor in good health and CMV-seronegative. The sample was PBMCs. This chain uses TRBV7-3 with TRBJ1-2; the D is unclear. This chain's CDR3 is CASSLKLLTVNYGYTF. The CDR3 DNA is TGTGCCAGCAGCTTAAAGCTCCTTACAGTTAACTATGGCTACACCTTC.